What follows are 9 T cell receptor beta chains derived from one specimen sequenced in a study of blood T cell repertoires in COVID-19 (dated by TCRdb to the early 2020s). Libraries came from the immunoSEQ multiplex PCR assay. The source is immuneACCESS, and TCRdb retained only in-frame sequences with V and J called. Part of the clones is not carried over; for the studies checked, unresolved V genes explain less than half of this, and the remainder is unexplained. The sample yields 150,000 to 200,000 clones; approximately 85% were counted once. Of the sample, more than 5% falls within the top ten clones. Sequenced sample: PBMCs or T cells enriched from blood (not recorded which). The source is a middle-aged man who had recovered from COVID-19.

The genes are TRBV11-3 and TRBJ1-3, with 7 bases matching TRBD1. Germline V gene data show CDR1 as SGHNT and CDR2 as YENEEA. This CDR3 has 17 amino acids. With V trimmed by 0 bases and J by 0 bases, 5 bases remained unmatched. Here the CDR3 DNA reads TGTGCCAGCAGCTTAGACGGACAGGCGCTCTCTGGAAACACCATATATTTT. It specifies CASSLDGQALSGNTIYF.

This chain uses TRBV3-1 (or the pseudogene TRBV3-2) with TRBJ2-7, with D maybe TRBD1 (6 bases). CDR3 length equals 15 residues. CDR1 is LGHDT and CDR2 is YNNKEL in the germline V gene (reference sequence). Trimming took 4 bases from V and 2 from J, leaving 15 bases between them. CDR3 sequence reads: CASSLWTDPTYEQYF. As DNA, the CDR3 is TGTGCCAGCAGCCTCTGGACAGACCCCACCTACGAGCAGTACTTC.

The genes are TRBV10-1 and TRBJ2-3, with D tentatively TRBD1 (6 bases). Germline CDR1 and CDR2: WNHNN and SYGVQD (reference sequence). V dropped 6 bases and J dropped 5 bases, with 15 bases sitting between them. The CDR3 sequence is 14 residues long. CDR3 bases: TGCGCCAGCAGCTGGGACAAGCAGGGAGATACGCAGTATTTT. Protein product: CASSWDKQGDTQYF.

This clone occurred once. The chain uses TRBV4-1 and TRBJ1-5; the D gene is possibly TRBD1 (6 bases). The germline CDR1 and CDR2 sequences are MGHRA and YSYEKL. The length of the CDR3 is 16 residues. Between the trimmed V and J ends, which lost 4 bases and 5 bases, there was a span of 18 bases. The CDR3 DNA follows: TGCGCCAGCAGCCCAGAGGGGGAGGGGACCCATCAGCCCCAGCATTTT. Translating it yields CASSPEGEGTHQPQHF.

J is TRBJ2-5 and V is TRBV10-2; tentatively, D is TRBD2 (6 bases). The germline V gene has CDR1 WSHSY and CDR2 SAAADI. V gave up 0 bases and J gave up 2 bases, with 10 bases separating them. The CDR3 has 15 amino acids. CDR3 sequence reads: CASSESPGTQETQYF. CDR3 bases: TGCGCCAGCAGTGAGTCTCCCGGGACTCAAGAGACCCAGTACTTC.

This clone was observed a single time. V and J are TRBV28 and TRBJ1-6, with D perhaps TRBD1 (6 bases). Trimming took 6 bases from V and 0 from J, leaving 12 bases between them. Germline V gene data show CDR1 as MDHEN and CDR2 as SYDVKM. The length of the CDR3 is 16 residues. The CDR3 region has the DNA TGTGCCAGCAGCCGAAACAGGGCCTCCTATAATTCACCCCTCCACTTT. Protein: CASSRNRASYNSPLHF.

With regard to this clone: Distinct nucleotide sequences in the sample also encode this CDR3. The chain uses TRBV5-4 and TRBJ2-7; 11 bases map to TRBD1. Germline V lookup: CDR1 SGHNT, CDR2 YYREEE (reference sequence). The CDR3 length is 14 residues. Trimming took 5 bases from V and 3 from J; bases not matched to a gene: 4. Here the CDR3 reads CASSPGTGGYEQYF. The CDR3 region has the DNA TGTGCCAGCAGTCCCGGGACAGGGGGCTACGAGCAGTACTTC.

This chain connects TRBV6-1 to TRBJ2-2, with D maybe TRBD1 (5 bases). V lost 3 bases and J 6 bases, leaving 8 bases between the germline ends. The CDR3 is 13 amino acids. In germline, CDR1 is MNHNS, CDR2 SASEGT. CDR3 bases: TGTGCCAGCAGTGAGACCAGGGCCGGGGAGCTGTTTTTT. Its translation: CASSETRAGELFF.

The CDR3 bases are TGTGCCAGCAGCTTAGTTGGGGAGTTAGCTAACTATGGCTACACCTTC. This gives the protein CASSLVGELANYGYTF. The V and J genes are TRBV7-9 and TRBJ1-2; D is unresolved. The CDR3 totals 16 residues. CDR1 is SEHNR, CDR2 FQNEAQ, per germline (reference sequence). The V end was cut by 1 base, the J end by 0 bases, with 12 bases between.